This T cell receptor beta chain was retrieved from a study of cytomegalovirus exposure and HLA in healthy donors. To note about this clone: Its specificity is not known.

The CDR3 length is 15 residues. V lost 0 bases and J lost 0, with 7 bases in between. The germline CDR1 and CDR2 sequences are SGHDT and YYEEEE. Study results and caveats: An analysis that came later showed most CMV-associated TCR beta chains appearing HLA-restricted. TCR beta chains associated with HLA were, in a later analysis, more clonally expanded than equally common others.

The PCR contained 60 Vbeta and 13 Jbeta primers. This table comes from immunoSEQ multiplex PCR, and its TCRdb copy is limited to in-frame clones, with some not included. Among fewer than 250,000 clones listed, about four fifths were seen once. The sequence was obtained from a man under 40 in good health and CMV-seropositive. The material sequenced was PBMCs. The chain carries TRBV5-6 and TRBJ1-3, with D uncertain. CDR3 residues: CASSLVGGSGNTIYF. DNA for the CDR3: TGTGCCAGCAGCTTGGTTGGCGGCTCTGGAAACACCATATATTTT.